These 28 T cell receptor beta chains were all obtained from the same sample, sequenced in a study of T cell changes during pregnancy in multiple sclerosis. The table came from immunoSEQ multiplex PCR; TCRdb's copy has only in-frame clones and leaves some out. Of some 100,000 clones listed, almost 95% are singletons. This sample comprised peripheral blood, obtained before pregnancy. The receptor set was obtained from a female donor with multiple sclerosis, enrolled in a pregnancy study.

The chain has TRBV11-3 and TRBJ2-1; D gene unclear. The CDR3 loop spans 11 amino acids. The germline V and J ends were trimmed by 2 bases and 9 bases, with 5 bases remaining between them. The germline gives CDR1 SGHNT, CDR2 YENEEA. The CDR3 reads CASSLFSEQFF. CDR3 coding DNA: TGTGCCAGCAGCTTATTCAGTGAGCAGTTCTTC.

V gene TRBV7-7 combines with J gene TRBJ2-1; D is possibly TRBD2 (6 bases). Per the germline V gene, CDR1 is SSHAT and CDR2 is FNYEAQ (reference sequence). The CDR3 is 16 residues long. Trimming shortened V by 5 bases and J by 6 bases, and 20 bases separated the two germline ends. The CDR3 bases are TGTGCCAGCAGCGCCCTTGGGGGGAGAGTCGCCAATGAGCAGTTCTTC. Amino acids: CASSALGGRVANEQFF.

The chain joins TRBV19 to TRBJ1-4; 7 bases are shared with TRBD1. Per germline, CDR1 LNHDA and CDR2 SQIVND (reference sequence). Trimming took 10 bases from V and 7 from J; bases not matched to a gene: 12. The CDR3 is 14 amino acids. CDR3 residues: CATITGTVGEKLFF. The CDR3, as DNA: TGTGCCACGATAACCGGGACAGTCGGTGAAAAACTGTTTTTT.

This chain uses TRBV27 with TRBJ1-3; a weak D match, TRBD1 (5 bases). Per the germline V gene, CDR1 is MNHEY and CDR2 is SMNVEV (reference sequence). The CDR3 loop spans 15 amino acids. The V end lost 3 bases, the J end lost 2 bases, and 11 bases lay between the germline ends. The CDR3, as DNA: TGTGCCAGCAGTTTCCAGGGATTGGCTGGAAACACCATATATTTT. Translation: CASSFQGLAGNTIYF.

This chain links TRBV7-2 with TRBJ1-2; D not certain. This CDR3 spans 13 amino acids. Trimming took off 4 bases at V and 5 bases at J, with 11 bases between the two ends. CDR1 and CDR2 (germline): SGHTA, FQGNSA. The CDR3 spells CASSSRLLYGYTF. The CDR3 bases are TGTGCCAGCAGCTCCCGACTCTTATATGGCTACACCTTC.

This clone was detected only once. The V call is TRBV7-9, the J call TRBJ2-6; 10 bases match TRBD1. Germline CDR1 reads SEHNR; CDR2 reads FQNEAQ (reference sequence). CDR3 length: 17 residues. V lost 1 base to trimming and J lost 3 bases; unmatched junction nucleotides: 3. In nucleotides, the CDR3 is TGTGCCAGCAGCTTAGACGGGACAGGGGTTGGGGCCAACGTCCTGACTTTC. The encoded protein is CASSLDGTGVGANVLTF.

V and J are TRBV11-3 and TRBJ1-4; 9 bases line up with TRBD1. The J segment lost 2 bases and the V segment lost 5 bases, leaving 6 bases of the junction unmatched. The CDR3 loop spans 16 amino acids. Germline lookup yields CDR1 SGHNT and CDR2 YENEEA. CDR3 sequence reads: CASSPDRGRTNEKLFF. The CDR3, as DNA: TGTGCCAGCAGCCCCGACAGGGGGAGGACTAATGAAAAACTGTTTTTT.

The chain has TRBV27 and TRBJ2-7; D perhaps matches TRBD1 (5 bases). V lost 5 bases to trimming and J lost 4 bases, with 12 bases between them. CDR1 is MNHEY, CDR2 SMNVEV, per germline (reference sequence). The length of the CDR3 is 13 residues. The CDR3, as DNA: TGTGCCAGCAGTGACAGACTGGCATACGAGCAGTACTTC. The encoded protein is CASSDRLAYEQYF.

This chain connects TRBV18 to TRBJ2-3; D is unclear. Trimming cost V 6 bases and J 2 bases, with 12 bases left between them. This CDR3 region has 14 residues. Germline assignment: CDR1 KGHSH and CDR2 LQKENI. The CDR3 protein is CASSTFRITDTQYF. The CDR3 DNA sequence: TGTGCCAGCTCGACATTCAGGATCACAGATACGCAGTATTTT.

The chain uses TRBV2 and TRBJ1-1, with D hard to call. V was shortened by 6 bases and J by 7 bases, with 12 bases between the two germline ends. Germline V gene lookup returns CDR1 SNHLY and CDR2 FYNNEI. The CDR3 contains 12 residues. CDR3: CASRGGYGEAFF. The DNA for the CDR3 is TGTGCCAGCAGGGGCGGGTATGGTGAAGCTTTCTTT.

The rearrangement joins TRBV12-5 to TRBJ1-1; 9 positions agree with TRBD1. This CDR3 has 15 residues. V shed 1 base and J 4 bases; nucleotides not matched to a gene: 4. Germline V gives CDR1 LGHNT, CDR2 FRNRAP. The CDR3 is CASGLELTGGTEAFF. CDR3 DNA sequence: TGTGCTAGTGGTTTGGAGTTGACAGGGGGCACTGAAGCTTTCTTT.

This chain uses TRBV29-1 with TRBJ1-1, with 9 bases that match TRBD1. This CDR3 has 13 residues. Losses at the gene ends were 7 bases for V and 4 bases for J; bases not matched to a gene: 7. The V gene's germline CDR1 is SQVTM and CDR2 ANQGSEA. The CDR3: CSAGGQGSTEAFF. The DNA for the CDR3 is TGCAGCGCGGGTGGACAGGGGAGCACTGAAGCTTTCTTT.

The V and J genes are TRBV28 and TRBJ2-7, with TRBD1 identical over 8 bases. The CDR3 covers 15 residues. The germline V gene has CDR1 MDHEN and CDR2 SYDVKM. V lost 7 bases and J lost 2; bases outside the gene matches: 10. The CDR3 reads CASIQADRGPYEQYF. The CDR3 nucleotides read TGTGCCAGCATTCAAGCCGACAGGGGTCCCTACGAGCAGTACTTC.

J is TRBJ1-1 and V is TRBV18; no clear D. Trimming removed 6 bases from V and 4 bases from J, with 9 bases in between. The CDR3 length is 12 residues. Germline lookup yields CDR1 KGHSH and CDR2 LQKENI. DNA of the CDR3: TGTGCCAGCTCGCTCCGGGGCACTGAAGCTTTCTTT. Protein product: CASSLRGTEAFF.

The chain uses TRBV19 and TRBJ2-6; TRBD2 matches 8 bases. J gave up 1 base and V 7 bases, and 18 bases lay outside the gene matches. This CDR3 contains 20 residues. Germline assignment: CDR1 LNHDA and CDR2 SQIVND (reference sequence). CDR3: CASTPLRGSGILSGANVLTF. The CDR3 region has the DNA TGTGCCAGTACCCCGCTCCGAGGTAGCGGGATCCTATCTGGGGCCAACGTCCTGACTTTC.

J is TRBJ1-2 and V is TRBV28; 8 nucleotides match TRBD1. This CDR3 is 14 amino acids long. CDR1 and CDR2 (germline): MDHEN, SYDVKM. V shed 5 bases, J shed 1 base, and the junction held 3 bases outside the gene matches. CDR3 in amino acids: CASSPGGVNYGYTF. The CDR3 bases are TGTGCCAGCAGTCCAGGGGGCGTTAACTATGGCTACACCTTC.

The V call is TRBV28, the J call TRBJ1-1; D is unresolved. Trimming took 7 bases from V and 0 from J, leaving 3 bases between them. In germline, CDR1 is MDHEN, CDR2 SYDVKM. CDR3 length: 11 residues. CDR3 loop: CASTVNTEAFF. In DNA form, the CDR3 reads TGTGCCAGCACGGTGAACACTGAAGCTTTCTTT.

The chain has TRBV5-4 and TRBJ2-7; TRBD2 matches 7 bases. Germline V CDR1 and CDR2: SGHNT, YYREEE (reference sequence). The CDR3 extends over 14 amino acids. The V and J ends lost 4 bases and 6 bases, in that order; junction bases with no gene match: 10. The CDR3 sequence is CASSPGLVRSEQYF. CDR3 DNA sequence: TGTGCCAGCAGCCCTGGACTAGTTCGGAGCGAGCAGTACTTC.

V usage is TRBV27 and J usage is TRBJ2-7; D unclear. Germline CDR1 is MNHEY and CDR2 is SMNVEV (reference sequence). The CDR3 runs to 13 residues. V was pared by 5 bases and J by 7 bases, with 15 bases between. CDR3 protein: CASSPAAAPEQYF. CDR3 nucleotide sequence: TGTGCCAGCAGTCCCGCGGCTGCCCCGGAGCAGTACTTC.

This clone was picked up a small number of times. The CDR3 coding sequence is TGTGCCAGCAATGGGGGCCCGGGCTATGGCTACACCTTC. It codes for CASNGGPGYGYTF. The rearrangement uses TRBV2 and TRBJ1-2, with D tentatively TRBD1 (6 bases). Germline CDR1 reads SNHLY; CDR2 reads FYNNEI. V shed 7 bases and J shed 4 bases, with 13 bases lying between them. CDR3 length: 13 amino acids. The full variable domain, in which reference TRBV2 and TRBJ1-2 provide the parts outside the CDR3, is EPEVTQTPSHQVTQMGQEVILRCVPISNHLYFYWYRQILGQKVEFLVSFYNNEISEKSEIFDDQFSVERPDGSNFTLKIRSTKLEDSAMYFCASNGGPGYGYTFGSGTRLTVV.

The chain has TRBV28 and TRBJ1-1; 7 bases map to TRBD1. Germline CDR1 reads MDHEN; CDR2 reads SYDVKM. The CDR3 spans 16 residues. J lost 1 base, V lost 1 base, and 6 bases had no gene match. Here the CDR3 reads CASSLSLQGRNTEAFF. In DNA, the CDR3 is TGTGCCAGCAGTTTATCCCTACAGGGGCGGAACACTGAAGCTTTCTTT.

This sequence joins TRBV7-8 and TRBJ2-7, with 11 bases matching TRBD2. The ends lost 5 bases at V and 1 base at J; junction bases unmatched: 10. The CDR3 is made up of 17 amino acids. Germline assignment: CDR1 SGHVS and CDR2 FQNEAQ. The CDR3 DNA follows: TGTGCCAGCAGCACGGGGGGACTAGCGGTCTCGTCCTACGAGCAGTACTTC. It yields the protein CASSTGGLAVSSYEQYF.

The chain joins TRBV27 to TRBJ1-2, with D tentatively TRBD1 (5 bases). Germline assignment: CDR1 MNHEY and CDR2 SMNVEV (reference sequence). This CDR3 region has 14 residues. V lost 5 bases and J 4 bases, leaving 14 bases between the germline ends. The CDR3 sequence: CASSPGVGSYGYTF. The CDR3 DNA reads as TGTGCCAGCAGTCCGGGGGTGGGGTCCTATGGCTACACCTTC.

The chain carries TRBV19 and TRBJ1-2; D unclear. Trimming left V 11 bases short and J 7 bases short, with 23 bases between. From germline, CDR1 is LNHDA and CDR2 SQIVND (reference sequence). This CDR3 is 14 amino acids long. In nucleotides, the CDR3 is TGTGCCTCAGCCCACAACGGGGTCCGTAGTGGCTACACCTTC. Translated, it gives CASAHNGVRSGYTF.

This clone has more than one count but fewer than ten. Mismatch with germline at one junction end may stem from a read error. This chain uses TRBV19 with TRBJ1-2; D is ambiguous. CDR1 LNHDA and CDR2 SQIVND come from the germline V gene (reference sequence). The CDR3 sequence is 8 residues long. CDR3 sequence: CASGGYTF. CDR3 nucleotide sequence: TGCGCCTCAGGTGGCTACACCTTC.

The CDR3 here is CASSTRQGRNTEAFF. CDR3 bases: TGTGCCAGCAGCACTAGACAGGGGCGGAACACTGAAGCTTTCTTT. The chain couples TRBV9 to TRBJ1-1; 8 bases align to TRBD1. After removal of 4 bases from V and 1 base from J, the junction contained 6 bases not matched to a gene. The CDR3 extends over 15 amino acids. Germline lookup yields CDR1 SGDLS and CDR2 YYNGEE.

The chain is built from TRBV28 and TRBJ2-7; 8 bases agree with TRBD1. Germline assignment: CDR1 MDHEN and CDR2 SYDVKM. V shed 6 bases, J shed 5 bases, and the junction held 12 bases outside the gene matches. There are 15 residues in the CDR3. CDR3 DNA: TGTGCCAGCAGCACCCTGGGACAGGCGAAGAACGAGCAGTACTTC. It is translated as CASSTLGQAKNEQYF.

CDR3 loop: CASKWTGTSYEQYF. CDR3 nucleotides: TGTGCCAGCAAGTGGACAGGAACCTCCTACGAGCAGTACTTC. The chain links TRBV6-5 to TRBJ2-7; 7 bases are a match to TRBD1. This CDR3 is 14 amino acids long. Germline CDR1 and CDR2: MNHEY and SVGAGI. Germline trimming cut 7 bases from V and 0 bases from J; bases unmatched to any gene: 6.